This T cell receptor beta chain was retrieved from a study of blood T cell repertoires in COVID-19. The wider study: Samples came from the United States, Italy and Spain, spanning acute and convalescent COVID-19. PBMCs, B-cell-depleted T cells, or T cells were the source of the cDNA or gDNA that made up the material.

This clone was picked up a small number of times. The authors' processing: Amplification of reference gene primers provided the estimated nucleated cell counts. Profiled with immunoSEQ multiplex PCR; TCRdb holds only in-frame clones, not every one. Clone size and V and J calls were adopted from that table, with D and trimming inferred from the DNA. Seen here are about 190,000 clones, 70% to 80% observed once, and the top ten hold around 12%. After removal of 6 bases from V and 7 bases from J, the junction contained 14 bases not matched to a gene. In germline, CDR1 is SGHVS, CDR2 FNYEAQ. CDR3 length: 17 residues.

Source material: peripheral blood. This chain links TRBV7-6 with TRBJ2-1; 11 bases line up with TRBD2. This receptor was obtained from a woman in her 50s with acute or convalescent COVID-19. CDR3 nucleotide sequence: TGTGCCAGCAGTATTTATTCGACTAGCGGGGCTTTAAATGAGCAGTTCTTC. This codes for CASSIYSTSGALNEQFF.